Shown below are 24 T cell receptor beta chains from a single sample sequenced in a study of beta chain features in type 1 diabetes (dated by TCRdb to 2016 to 2018). The library was prepared using the immunoSEQ multiplex PCR assay. All of the isolated RNA was reverse transcribed with the High Capacity cDNA Reverse Transcription Kit, so expressed TCRB transcripts were sequenced. TCRdb limited this immuneACCESS table to in-frame rearrangements with V and J called. A share of clones is missing; checked studies link under half to unresolved V genes, and the rest is unexplained. This sample is represented by fewer than 650,000 clones; about a sixth of them were singletons. The ten largest clonotypes hold about 0.086% of the sample. The specimen sequenced was naive CD4+ T cells from blood. The cell subset or site label on this specimen signifies: true naive CD4+ T cells. All receptors come from a man younger than 35 in good health.

This clone was seen more than once but under ten times. This sequence joins TRBV6-5 and TRBJ1-2; 7 nucleotides line up with TRBD1. CDR3 length: 13 amino acids. The junction had 5 bases not matched to a gene; V was cut back by 6 bases and J by 4 bases. Germline V gene data show CDR1 as MNHEY and CDR2 as SVGAGI. CDR3 in amino acids: CASRIGQAYGYTF. DNA for the CDR3: TGTGCCAGCAGGATAGGACAGGCCTATGGCTACACCTTC.

This clone was seen more than once but under ten times. The genes are TRBV11-2 and TRBJ1-2, with a possible D match to TRBD1 (5 bases). The V end lost 3 bases, the J end lost 2 bases, and 19 bases lay between the germline ends. The CDR3 is 17 amino acids. In germline, CDR1 is SGHAT, CDR2 FQNNGV. The CDR3 DNA reads TGTGCCAGCAGCTTCAGACTTAGGGGACCCCTGAACTATGGCTACACCTTC. This gives the protein CASSFRLRGPLNYGYTF.

This clone was seen a handful of times. V is TRBV7-2 and J is TRBJ1-5; tentatively, D is TRBD1 (5 bases). The V and J ends lost 6 bases and 6 bases respectively, with 15 bases between them. The germline V gene encodes CDR1 SGHTA and CDR2 FQGNSA. The length of the CDR3 is 14 residues. CDR3 region: CASSYDRGIQPQHF. The CDR3 nucleotides are TGTGCCAGCAGTTACGATCGGGGGATTCAGCCCCAGCATTTT.

The genes are TRBV6-1 and TRBJ2-2, with D maybe TRBD2 (5 bases). The ends were cut back, 11 bases at V and 1 base at J, with 14 bases in the middle. Germline V gene data show CDR1 as MNHNS and CDR2 as SASEGT. The CDR3 consists of 14 residues. Here the CDR3 reads CAARRDLNTGELFF. CDR3 in DNA: TGTGCCGCCCGTCGGGATCTGAACACCGGGGAGCTGTTTTTT.

This rearrangement joins TRBV7-2 to TRBJ1-1, with 7 bases identical to TRBD1. CDR3 size: 15 residues. The germline gives CDR1 SGHTA, CDR2 FQGNSA. The J segment lost 2 bases and the V segment lost 6 bases, leaving 9 bases of the junction unmatched. In nucleotides, the CDR3 is TGTGCCAGCAGGGTACAGGGGATTCCCAACACTGAAGCTTTCTTT. It translates to CASRVQGIPNTEAFF.

In its sample, this clone was seen a few times. The chain employs TRBV7-2 and TRBJ2-1, with a weak D call TRBD2 (5 bases). The CDR3 has 12 residues. Trimming left V 3 bases short and J 6 bases short, with 6 bases between. Germline V CDR1 and CDR2: SGHTA, FQGNSA. CDR3 sequence reads: CASSLGSNEQFF. CDR3 in DNA: TGTGCCAGCAGCTTGGGGAGCAATGAGCAGTTCTTC.

The chain combines TRBV30 with TRBJ1-3; D uncertain. This CDR3 spans 12 amino acids. The germline gives CDR1 GTSNPN, CDR2 SVGIG (reference sequence). V lost 2 bases, J lost 4 bases, and 6 bases lay in between. The CDR3 spells CAWSSQGNTIYF. DNA of the CDR3: TGTGCCTGGAGTTCCCAGGGAAACACCATATATTTT.

This clone was counted a few times. Additional DNA sequences in this sample encode the identical CDR3. The CDR3 coding sequence is TGTGCCAGCAGTGAACAGGGCAATCAGCCCCAGCATTTT. Translating it yields CASSEQGNQPQHF. V and J are TRBV2 and TRBJ1-5; unclear D gene. The CDR3 covers 13 residues. Germline lookup yields CDR1 SNHLY and CDR2 FYNNEI. Trimming shortened V by 2 bases and J by 2 bases, and 4 bases separated the two germline ends.

This chain links TRBV5-6 with TRBJ2-1, with D perhaps matching TRBD1 or TRBD2 (5 bases each). The CDR3 runs to 17 residues. V was pared by 0 bases and J by 0 bases, with 13 bases between. Germline CDR1 reads SGHDT; CDR2 reads YYEEEE. The CDR3 coding sequence is TGTGCCAGCAGCTTGGAGGGGAGCGGAAGCTCCTACAATGAGCAGTTCTTC. It is translated as CASSLEGSGSSYNEQFF.

This clone was detected a few times. The chain combines TRBV28 with TRBJ1-3; 8 bases map to TRBD1. This CDR3 has 15 amino acids. Germline CDR1 is MDHEN and CDR2 is SYDVKM. The V gene end was trimmed by 5 bases and the J gene end by 2 bases; junction bases not matched to a gene: 5. The CDR3 DNA follows: TGTGCCAGCAGTCCGCCGGACAGGGCTGGAAACACCATATATTTT. Its translation: CASSPPDRAGNTIYF.

The chain links TRBV9 to TRBJ1-2, with 9 bases that match TRBD1. CDR1 SGDLS and CDR2 YYNGEE come from the germline V gene. V lost 4 bases to trimming and J lost 2 bases; unmatched junction nucleotides: 6. The CDR3 contains 15 residues. The CDR3 DNA reads TGTGCCAGCAGCTCCCCAGGACAGGGGAACTATGGCTACACCTTC. Its protein product is CASSSPGQGNYGYTF.

The V gene is TRBV5-1, the J gene TRBJ2-7; 7 nucleotides line up with TRBD1. The trim removed 9 bases at V and 5 bases at J, leaving 5 bases unmatched. The CDR3 totals 11 residues. The germline CDR1 and CDR2 sequences are SGHRS and YFSETQ. This chain's CDR3 is CATTGENEQYF. The CDR3 nucleotides are TGCGCCACCACAGGGGAGAACGAGCAGTACTTC.

This clone was counted a few times. The chain couples TRBV6-6 to TRBJ2-6; D remains unclear. This CDR3 is built from 13 residues. V was shortened by 8 bases and J by 3 bases, with 8 bases between the two germline ends. Germline assignment: CDR1 MNHNY and CDR2 SVGAGI (reference sequence). CDR3 residues: CASGRYGANVLTF. The CDR3 DNA follows: TGTGCCAGCGGTAGATATGGGGCCAACGTCCTGACTTTC.

This clone was recorded a few times. The rearrangement uses TRBV7-2 and TRBJ1-5, with D perhaps TRBD1 (5 bases). The CDR3 sequence is 16 residues long. The ends were cut back, 1 base at V and 4 bases at J, with 14 bases in the middle. Germline loops: CDR1 SGHTA, CDR2 FQGNSA. This CDR3 is CASSLGAGYRNQPQHF. The CDR3 DNA sequence: TGTGCCAGCAGCTTAGGTGCAGGGTATAGGAATCAGCCCCAGCATTTT.

This clone was detected only a few times. The rearrangement joins TRBV5-1 to TRBJ1-4, with D hard to call. The V end lost 4 bases, the J end lost 5 bases, and 15 bases lay between the germline ends. The CDR3 runs to 15 residues. Per the germline V gene, CDR1 is SGHRS and CDR2 is YFSETQ. This CDR3 is CASSVGRRGNEKLFF. The CDR3, as DNA: TGCGCCAGCAGCGTAGGACGCCGAGGGAATGAAAAACTGTTTTTT.

The chain uses TRBV6-5 and TRBJ2-5; 10 bases map to TRBD1. The V gene end was trimmed by 6 bases and the J gene end by 5 bases; junction bases not matched to a gene: 9. This CDR3 has 15 residues. Per the germline V gene, CDR1 is MNHEY and CDR2 is SVGAGI. The chain's CDR3 is CASSNRDRGFETQYF. CDR3 DNA: TGTGCCAGCAGCAACCGGGACAGGGGCTTCGAGACCCAGTACTTC.

The rearrangement links TRBV7-9 to TRBJ2-7, with 11 bases matching TRBD1. Germline lookup yields CDR1 SEHNR and CDR2 FQNEAQ (reference sequence). With V trimmed by 3 bases and J by 3 bases, 4 bases remained unmatched. The CDR3 length is 15 residues. CDR3 in amino acids: CASSFWDRGFYEQYF. For the CDR3, the DNA is TGTGCCAGCAGCTTTTGGGACAGGGGGTTCTACGAGCAGTACTTC. The variable domain in full, completed from reference TRBV7-9 and TRBJ2-7, reads DTGVSQNPRHKITKRGQNVTFRCDPISEHNRLYWYRQTLGQGPEFLTYFQNEAQLEKSRLLSDRFSAERPKGSFSTLEIQRTEQGDSAMYLCASSFWDRGFYEQYFGPGTRLTVT.

CDR3 protein: CASSLFRGNSYEQYF. The DNA of the CDR3 is TGTGCCAGCAGTTTATTCCGGGGAAACTCCTACGAGCAGTACTTC. The chain recombines TRBV28 with TRBJ2-7; tentatively, D is TRBD2 (5 bases). The germline gives CDR1 MDHEN, CDR2 SYDVKM. CDR3 length: 15 residues. The V end was cut by 1 base, the J end by 0 bases, with 10 bases between.

CDR3 sequence (DNA): TGTGCCAGCAGCTCGACAGGGCGTGAAGACGAGCAGTACTTC. As protein: CASSSTGREDEQYF. The chain combines TRBV28 with TRBJ2-7, with 7 bases fitting TRBD1. Germline CDR1 and CDR2: MDHEN and SYDVKM. Trimming took 6 bases from V and 5 from J; bases not matched to a gene: 10. The CDR3 is made up of 14 amino acids.

This clone was picked up a small number of times. V usage is TRBV12-2 and J usage is TRBJ1-2; the table's D call, TRBD1, was not checked against the DNA. TRBV12-2 is reported as a pseudogene. This CDR3 contains 15 residues. The CDR3 coding sequence is TGTGCAAGTCGCGCTTCCCCAACAGCTAACTATGGCTACACCTTC. It specifies CASRASPTANYGYTF.

The V call is TRBV10-3, the J call TRBJ2-2, with 9 bases identical to TRBD1. CDR1 is ENHRY and CDR2 is SYGVKD in the germline V gene. With 4 bases clipped from V and 6 bases from J, the junction kept 9 bases outside the gene matches. The CDR3 sequence is 16 residues long. The CDR3 here is CAISGRQGDGSGELFF. Written as DNA, the CDR3 is TGTGCCATCAGTGGGAGACAGGGGGATGGCTCCGGGGAGCTGTTTTTT.

The J gene is TRBJ1-2, the V gene TRBV6-6; 7 bases fit TRBD1. Germline CDR1 is MNHNY and CDR2 is SVGAGI (reference sequence). V was pared by 8 bases and J by 4 bases, with 10 bases of the junction left unmatched. This CDR3 region has 14 residues. DNA of the CDR3: TGTGCCAGCGTTGACAGGGTGGGCCTCTATGGCTACACCTTC. As protein: CASVDRVGLYGYTF.

The DNA for the CDR3 is TGCGCCAGCAGCCCGGACAGGGGGGATGATGAAGCTTTCTTT. Amino acid sequence: CASSPDRGDDEAFF. The chain links TRBV5-1 to TRBJ1-1; 10 bases agree with TRBD1. The CDR3 totals 14 residues. The trim removed 4 bases at V and 7 bases at J, leaving 7 bases unmatched. Germline assignment: CDR1 SGHRS and CDR2 YFSETQ.

V usage is TRBV7-6 and J usage is TRBJ2-5; D unresolved. The CDR3 length is 13 residues. V lost 1 base, J lost 5 bases, and 8 bases lay in between. The germline gives CDR1 SGHVS, CDR2 FNYEAQ. CDR3 region: CASSLDPWETQYF. As DNA, the CDR3 is TGTGCCAGCAGCTTAGATCCATGGGAGACCCAGTACTTC. The full variable domain, in which reference TRBV7-6 and TRBJ2-5 provide the parts outside the CDR3, is GAGVSQSPRYKVTKRGQDVALRCDPISGHVSLYWYRQALGQGPEFLTYFNYEAQQDKSGLPNDRFSAERPEGSISTLTIQRTEQRDSAMYRCASSLDPWETQYFGPGTRLLVL.